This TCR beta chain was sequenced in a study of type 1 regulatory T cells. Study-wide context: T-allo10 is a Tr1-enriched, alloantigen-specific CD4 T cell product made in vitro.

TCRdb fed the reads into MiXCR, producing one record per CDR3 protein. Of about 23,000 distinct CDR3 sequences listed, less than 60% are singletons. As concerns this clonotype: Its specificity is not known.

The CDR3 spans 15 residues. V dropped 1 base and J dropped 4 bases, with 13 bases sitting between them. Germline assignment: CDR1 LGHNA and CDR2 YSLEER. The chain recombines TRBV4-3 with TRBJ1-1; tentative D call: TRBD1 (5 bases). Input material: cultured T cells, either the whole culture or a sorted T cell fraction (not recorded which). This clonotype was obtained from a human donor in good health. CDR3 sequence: CASSQGGGRITEAFF. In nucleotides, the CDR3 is TGCGCCAGCAGCCAAGGTGGGGGTCGTATCACTGAAGCTTTCTTT.